This T cell receptor beta chain was sequenced in a study of T cells in Graves' hyperthyroidism and ophthalmopathy. It was RNA transcripts that yielded the amplified TCR beta CDR3 regions. Primed by the HTBI set, a first-round RT-PCR was run on the TCR CDR3. A single record per CDR3 protein comes from TCRdb applying MiXCR to the multiplex PCR reads. In the table there are 700,000 or so distinct CDR3 sequences, around 17% of which are singletons. The sequencing sample was made of blood. This TCR derives from a man between 18 and 35 years old with Graves' hyperthyroidism.

CDR3 sequence reads: CASSYDRAPSYNEQFF. DNA of the CDR3: TGTGCCAGCAGTTACGACCGGGCCCCTTCCTACAATGAGCAGTTCTTC. The J gene is TRBJ2-1, the V gene TRBV27; D not resolved. The CDR3 contains 16 residues. V gave up 4 bases and J gave up 1 base, with 14 bases separating them. Germline-derived CDR1 and CDR2 are MNHEY and SMNVEV (reference sequence).